A selection of T cell receptor beta chains follows, all from one sample in a study of neoadjuvant nivolumab and ipilimumab in lung cancer. Profiled with immunoSEQ multiplex PCR; TCRdb holds only in-frame clones, not every one. The profile covers approximately 17,000 clones, with more than 75% appearing a single time and about 6.6% taken by the ten largest. Material: tumor tissue, obtained after neoadjuvant nivolumab, alone or with ipilimumab, at or shortly before surgery. The origin of the receptors is an adult with non-small cell lung cancer. CDR3s include the opening cysteine and the closing phenylalanine or tryptophan. The order of the fields is D gene, V gene, clone size, J gene, CDR3 protein, CDR3 DNA. A D gene is named only where the DNA matches it firmly. Part of the rows lack a size; the others show once, few, many or a class for expanded clones.

TRBD1	TRBV28	once	TRBJ2-5	CASSPGDRRIQETQYF	TGTGCCAGCAGTCCGGGGGACAGGAGAATCCAAGAGACCCAGTACTTC
.	TRBV27	.	TRBJ1-1	CASSFGSEAFF	TGTGCCAGCAGTTTCGGGTCTGAAGCTTTCTTT
TRBD2	TRBV5-1	.	TRBJ2-1	CASSPGLAGGLSYNEQFF	TGCGCCAGCAGCCCGGGACTAGCGGGAGGCCTCTCCTACAATGAGCAGTTCTTC
.	TRBV6-8	once	TRBJ1-4	CASSRRQVGRKNEKLFF	TGTGCCAGCAGCAGACGACAAGTGGGACGGAAAAATGAAAAACTGTTTTTT
.	TRBV14	.	TRBJ2-3	CASSPSTDTQYF	TGTGCCAGCAGCCCTAGCACAGATACGCAGTATTTT
.	TRBV7-9	.	TRBJ1-1	CASSLQQGPNTEAFF	TGTGCCAGCAGCTTACAACAGGGACCGAACACTGAAGCTTTCTTT
.	TRBV7-9	.	TRBJ1-1	CASSLVLNTEAFF	TGTGCCAGCAGCTTAGTCCTGAACACTGAAGCTTTCTTT
.	TRBV7-2	.	TRBJ1-2	CASSLARDLGNYGYTF	TGTGCCAGCAGCTTAGCGCGTGACCTGGGGAACTATGGCTACACCTTC
.	TRBV6-1	.	TRBJ2-7	CASSEQGGSPYEQYF	TGTGCCAGCAGTGAACAGGGGGGTAGTCCCTACGAGCAGTACTTC
.	TRBV11-1	.	TRBJ2-1	CASSDPPHNEQFF	TGTGCCAGCAGTGACCCCCCCCACAATGAGCAGTTCTTC
.	TRBV9	.	TRBJ1-1	CASSVAPGMNTEAFF	TGTGCCAGCAGCGTAGCCCCGGGTATGAACACTGAAGCTTTCTTT
TRBD1	TRBV2	.	TRBJ2-1	CASSEEGGQYEQFF	TGTGCCAGCAGTGAAGAAGGGGGCCAGTATGAGCAGTTCTTC
TRBD1	TRBV14	few	TRBJ1-1	CASSQVDRGNTEAFF	TGTGCCAGCAGCCAAGTGGACAGGGGGAACACTGAAGCTTTCTTT
.	TRBV7-2	.	TRBJ1-4	CASSLDFYGGNEKLFF	TGTGCCAGCAGCCTGGACTTCTACGGTGGAAATGAAAAACTGTTTTTT
.	TRBV4-3	.	TRBJ1-5	CASSQELWNQPQHF	TGCGCCAGCAGCCAAGAGTTGTGGAATCAGCCCCAGCATTTT
TRBD2	TRBV6-1	.	TRBJ2-3	CASTLAGGSTDTQYF	TGTGCCAGCACGCTAGCGGGAGGGAGCACAGATACGCAGTATTTT
TRBD2	TRBV14	.	TRBJ2-1	CASSLLFSSGINEQFF	TGTGCCAGCAGCCTTTTATTCTCTAGCGGGATCAATGAGCAGTTCTTC
.	TRBV30	.	TRBJ2-4	CAWSVGSGNIQYF	TGTGCCTGGAGTGTAGGCAGTGGAAACATTCAGTACTTC
TRBD1	TRBV5-4	.	TRBJ2-5	CASSLGQGQETQYF	TGTGCCAGCAGCTTGGGACAGGGCCAAGAGACCCAGTACTTC
TRBD2	TRBV6-1	.	TRBJ2-7	CASSVPTGTSGSSSYEQYF	TGTGCCAGCAGTGTACCGACCGGGACTAGCGGGTCGAGCTCCTACGAGCAGTACTTC
.	TRBV5-1	few	TRBJ1-2	CASSLSGEANYGYTF	TGCGCCAGCAGCTTGTCGGGAGAGGCTAACTATGGCTACACCTTC
TRBD1	TRBV5-1	few	TRBJ2-1	CASSLRQGWNEQFF	TGCGCCAGCAGCCTGAGACAGGGGTGGAATGAGCAGTTCTTC
.	TRBV28	.	TRBJ1-4	CASSGWGRGEKLFF	TGTGCCAGCAGTGGGTGGGGACGGGGAGAAAAACTGTTTTTT
TRBD1	TRBV5-1	.	TRBJ2-3	CASSLGPSGTGATDTQYF	TGCGCCAGCAGCTTGGGGCCCTCAGGGACAGGGGCAACAGATACGCAGTATTTT
.	TRBV29-1	.	TRBJ2-2	CSVDGRTTGELFF	TGCAGCGTTGATGGAAGGACGACCGGGGAGCTGTTTTTT
TRBD1	TRBV4-1	.	TRBJ1-2	CASSQDRPGGHGYTF	TGCGCCAGCAGCCAAGATCGGCCAGGGGGCCATGGCTACACCTTC
.	TRBV13	.	TRBJ2-3	CASSLGPRPIDTQYF	TGTGCCAGCAGCTTAGGCCCTAGACCGATAGATACGCAGTATTTT
.	TRBV5-4	few	TRBJ2-6	CASSLVGSGANVLTF	TGTGCCAGCAGCTTGGTGGGCTCTGGGGCCAACGTCCTGACTTTC
.	TRBV12-5	few	TRBJ2-4	CAKMGGRGDIQYF	TGTGCTAAAATGGGTGGGAGGGGGGACATTCAGTACTTC
.	TRBV11-2	.	TRBJ1-1	CASSFSAGGGAEAFF	TGTGCCAGCAGCTTCTCAGCAGGCGGCGGAGCTGAAGCTTTCTTT
.	TRBV6-5	.	TRBJ1-1	CASSRGRAEAFF	TGTGCCAGCAGCCGCGGGAGGGCTGAAGCTTTCTTT
.	TRBV29-1	.	TRBJ1-1	CSTFERGSTEAFF	TGCAGCACCTTCGAAAGGGGGAGTACTGAAGCTTTCTTT
.	TRBV7-9	.	TRBJ1-2	CASSAEGGYGYTF	TGTGCCAGCAGCGCAGAGGGGGGCTATGGCTACACCTTC